The present TCR beta chain was sequenced within a study of multiple sclerosis patients with progressive multifocal leukoencephalopathy. Generated by immunoSEQ multiplex PCR, the TCRdb table keeps only in-frame clones and is missing some. The sample lists some 30,000 clones, around nine tenths seen once, with more than 1.3% in the top ten. The V end lost 1 base, the J end lost 5 bases, and 21 bases lay between the germline ends. Germline CDR1 is LNHDA and CDR2 is SQIVND (reference sequence). The length of the CDR3 is 18 residues. General observations from the study: Preferential TRBV-TRBJ pairings or common gene usage were not detected at PML. Whether JC virus or general immunocompromise explains the findings remained unclear.

This clone appeared once. Antigen unknown. Time point described: 5 to 6 months of natalizumab therapy. The rearrangement joins TRBV19 to TRBJ1-5; weak D call: TRBD1 (6 bases). The sequences come from PBMCs, collected from a patient treated with natalizumab. The sequence was collected from a human donor with multiple sclerosis. The CDR3 loop reads CASSIGDRLGTLDQPQHF. The CDR3, as DNA: TGTGCCAGTAGTATAGGAGATCGGCTCGGGACACTCGATCAGCCCCAGCATTTT.